Listed below are T cell receptor beta chains from one sample, sequenced in a study of somatic mutations in cytotoxic T cells in rheumatoid arthritis. Generated by immunoSEQ multiplex PCR, the TCRdb table keeps only in-frame clones and is missing some. The table lists 25,000 to 35,000 clones, about 81% of them singletons. Sequencing input: CD8+ T cells sorted from blood. These receptors were obtained from an adult with rheumatoid arthritis. Both conserved end residues are part of each CDR3. Fields, in order: J gene, clone size, D gene, V gene, CDR3 protein, CDR3 DNA. D genes are given only for firm matches. The listing skips clone size in some rows; elsewhere it reads once, few, many or a size class.

>TRBJ2-3|-|-|TRBV5-1
CASRLLGTTADTQYF
TGCGCCAGCAGACTATTAGGGACAACGGCAGATACGCAGTATTTT
>TRBJ2-2|once|-|TRBV11-2
CASSFDRGELFF
TGTGCCAGCAGCTTCGACAGGGGGGAGCTGTTTTTT
>TRBJ2-1|-|TRBD2|TRBV5-1
CASSKLGLAGWDEQFF
TGCGCCAGCAGCAAATTAGGACTAGCGGGGTGGGATGAGCAGTTCTTC
>TRBJ2-7|few|-|TRBV19
CASSPGLNYEQYF
TGTGCCAGTAGTCCGGGACTCAACTACGAGCAGTACTTC
>TRBJ2-7|-|-|TRBV2
CATIRGFSYEQYF
TGTGCCACGATCAGGGGTTTCTCCTACGAGCAGTACTTC
>TRBJ2-7|few|TRBD2|TRBV5-3
CARSLGLAGASYEQYF
TGTGCCAGAAGCTTGGGACTAGCGGGGGCATCCTACGAGCAGTACTTC
>TRBJ2-2|-|-|TRBV4-1
CASSPRAAANTGELFF
TGCGCCAGCAGCCCCCGGGCGGCTGCGAACACCGGGGAGCTGTTTTTT
>TRBJ2-7|-|-|TRBV5-1
CASSLGSGGFYEQYF
TGCGCCAGCAGCTTGGGTTCAGGGGGGTTTTACGAGCAGTACTTC
>TRBJ1-6|once|-|TRBV5-5
CASSGSGNSPLHF
TGTGCCAGCAGCGGCTCGGGAAATTCACCCCTCCACTTT
>TRBJ1-4|-|-|TRBV5-1
CASSLYRGNEKLFF
TGCGCCAGCAGCCTCTACCGTGGTAATGAAAAACTGTTTTTT
>TRBJ2-3|-|-|TRBV4-3
CASSQEPLPPYDTQYF
TGCGCCAGCAGCCAAGAACCCCTACCCCCCTACGATACGCAGTATTTT
>TRBJ2-7|-|TRBD1|TRBV9
CASSVGQGAGYEQYF
TGTGCCAGCAGCGTAGGTCAGGGGGCGGGCTACGAGCAGTACTTC
>TRBJ1-2|once|TRBD1|TRBV10-2
CASTTDRVYGYTF
TGCGCCAGCACCACGGACAGGGTTTATGGCTACACCTTC
>TRBJ2-5|-|TRBD2|TRBV30
CAWSVTPGLAGAEVYF
TGTGCCTGGAGTGTGACGCCGGGACTAGCGGGAGCTGAGGTGTACTTC
>TRBJ1-1|-|TRBD1|TRBV4-1
CASRGNRGTEAFF
TGCGCCAGCAGGGGAAACAGGGGCACTGAAGCTTTCTTT
>TRBJ2-5|once|-|TRBV9
CASSVGGGYQETQYF
TGTGCCAGCAGCGTAGGAGGGGGGTACCAAGAGACCCAGTACTTC
>TRBJ2-2|once|-|TRBV25-1
CASSETGDYTGELFF
TGTGCCAGCAGTGAGACAGGAGATTACACCGGGGAGCTGTTTTTT
>TRBJ2-7|-|TRBD2|TRBV27
CASSLTSGSYYEQYF
TGTGCCAGCAGTTTAACTAGCGGGAGTTACTACGAGCAGTACTTC
>TRBJ2-2|-|TRBD2|TRBV6-4
CASSVGGDTGELFF
TGTGCCAGCAGTGTGGGGGGGGACACCGGGGAGCTGTTTTTT
>TRBJ2-3|-|-|TRBV4-2
CASSQGGPTDTQYF
TGTGCCAGCAGCCAAGGGGGGCCCACAGATACGCAGTATTTT
>TRBJ2-7|-|-|TRBV5-1
CASSSRDLIYEQYF
TGCGCCAGCAGCTCCCGGGACCTAATCTACGAGCAGTACTTC
>TRBJ1-4|-|-|TRBV27
CASSLYAAGAGVEKLFF
TGTGCCAGCAGTTTATACGCCGCAGGGGCGGGGGTTGAAAAACTGTTTTTT
>TRBJ2-7|-|TRBD1|TRBV2
CASSGDRAVYEQYF
TGTGCCAGCAGCGGGGACAGGGCCGTCTACGAGCAGTACTTC
>TRBJ2-1|-|TRBD2|TRBV19
CASSFHSGVSYNEQFF
TGTGCCAGTAGTTTCCATAGCGGGGTCTCCTACAATGAGCAGTTCTTC
>TRBJ1-2|-|TRBD1|TRBV27
CASSWDSGLGYTF
TGTGCCAGCAGCTGGGACAGCGGACTGGGCTACACCTTC
>TRBJ1-1|-|-|TRBV7-9
CASSLRAPGAFF
TGTGCCAGCAGCTTAAGAGCCCCTGGAGCTTTCTTT
>TRBJ1-5|-|-|TRBV19
CALGGGRNQPQHF
TGTGCCCTGGGGGGCGGCCGCAATCAGCCCCAGCATTTT
>TRBJ2-4|-|TRBD1|TRBV4-3
CASSQVGQGNAKNIQYF
TGCGCCAGCAGCCAAGTTGGACAGGGGAACGCCAAAAACATTCAGTACTTC
>TRBJ2-5|-|-|TRBV12-5
CASAQPLDETQYF
TGTGCTAGTGCCCAACCCCTAGATGAGACCCAGTACTTC
>TRBJ1-2|-|TRBD1|TRBV4-2
CASSQVLFRRDRGFDGYTF
TGTGCCAGCAGCCAAGTTTTGTTCAGACGGGACAGAGGTTTTGATGGCTACACCTTC
>TRBJ2-5|once|-|TRBV2
CASSEAGGPTPYGQETQYF
TGTGCCAGCAGTGAAGCTGGGGGACCTACCCCCTACGGCCAAGAGACCCAGTACTTC
>TRBJ1-1|-|-|TRBV28
CASSSWEGGDTEAFF
TGTGCCAGCAGTTCCTGGGAGGGAGGGGACACTGAAGCTTTCTTT
>TRBJ1-2|-|-|TRBV5-6
CASSLGLITNYGYTF
TGTGCCAGCAGCTTAGGACTGATCACTAACTATGGCTACACCTTC
>TRBJ1-2|-|-|TRBV28
CASTGGGDGYTF
TGTGCCAGCACCGGGGGGGGTGATGGCTACACCTTC
>TRBJ1-1|-|-|TRBV5-6
CASSNRGEEAFF
TGTGCCAGCAGCAACCGAGGGGAGGAAGCTTTCTTT